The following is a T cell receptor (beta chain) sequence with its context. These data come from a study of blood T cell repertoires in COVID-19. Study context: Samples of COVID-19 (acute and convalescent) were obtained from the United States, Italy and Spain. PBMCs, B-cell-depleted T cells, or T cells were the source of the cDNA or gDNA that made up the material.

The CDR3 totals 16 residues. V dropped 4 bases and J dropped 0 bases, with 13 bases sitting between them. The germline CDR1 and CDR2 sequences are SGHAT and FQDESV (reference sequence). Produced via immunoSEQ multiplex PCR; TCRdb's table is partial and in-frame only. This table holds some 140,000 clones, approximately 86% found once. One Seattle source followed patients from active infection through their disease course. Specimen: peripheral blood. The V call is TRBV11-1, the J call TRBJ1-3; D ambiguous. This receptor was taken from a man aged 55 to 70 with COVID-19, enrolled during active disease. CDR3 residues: CASSSWEGTSGNTIYF. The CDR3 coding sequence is TGTGCCAGCAGCTCGTGGGAGGGTACCTCTGGAAACACCATATATTTT.